This TCR beta chain is drawn from a study of B cell selection in AIRE deficiency. This CDR3 has 17 residues. The germline V and J ends were trimmed by 1 base and 2 bases, with 18 bases remaining between them. Germline CDR1 reads SGDLS; CDR2 reads YYNGEE. Study-wide results and limits: With only TCRbeta sequenced, around 40% of shared healthy Treg sequences overlapped Tconv.

Of note for this clone: Its antigen is currently unknown.

CD4+CD127+ cells were sorted as the conventional CD4 T cells. The table came from immunoSEQ multiplex PCR; TCRdb's copy has only in-frame clones and leaves some out. The repertoire has about 24,000 clones, 95% to 96% of them found once; the top ten carry 0.15% to 0.2%. The chain uses TRBV9 and TRBJ1-1, with a tentative D call TRBD1 (6 bases). The TCR was taken from a human donor in good health. Sequenced sample: CD4+CD127+ conventional T cells sorted from PBMCs. CDR3 sequence: CASSVTNVRGGNTEAFF. Here the CDR3 DNA reads TGTGCCAGCAGCGTAACTAATGTCAGAGGGGGAAACACTGAAGCTTTCTTT.